Each of the 20 T cell receptor beta chains below was sequenced from the same sample in a study of blood T cell repertoires in COVID-19. The method was immunoSEQ multiplex PCR; TCRdb's version includes in-frame clones alone and lacks a portion of them. The sample includes about 150,000 clones, under 90% of them seen just once. Sample: peripheral blood. These receptors came from a human donor in a cohort sampled during active COVID-19.

This rearrangement joins TRBV4-3 to TRBJ2-1; D is perhaps TRBD1 (5 bases). Germline-derived CDR1 and CDR2 are LGHNA and YSLEER. V lost 1 base to trimming and J lost 4 bases, with 11 bases between them. The CDR3 covers 15 residues. The chain's CDR3 is CASSQGAGSYNEQFF. The CDR3 bases are TGCGCCAGCAGCCAAGGGGCAGGGTCTTACAATGAGCAGTTCTTC.

The V call is TRBV27, the J call TRBJ2-1; D is undetermined. The length of the CDR3 is 13 residues. V was cut by 5 bases and J by 7 bases, with 12 bases left in between. Per the germline V gene, CDR1 is MNHEY and CDR2 is SMNVEV (reference sequence). CDR3 in DNA: TGTGCCAGCAGTCAGAGGCTCTTGAATGAGCAGTTCTTC. It translates to CASSQRLLNEQFF.

The chain links TRBV24-1 to TRBJ1-5; the match to TRBD1 covers 10 bases. This CDR3 has 15 residues. Germline V gives CDR1 KGHDR, CDR2 SFDVKD. The trim removed 7 bases at V and 4 bases at J, leaving 6 bases unmatched. CDR3 amino acids: CATSLGGQGNQPQHF. The CDR3 coding sequence is TGTGCCACCAGCCTAGGGGGACAGGGGAATCAGCCCCAGCATTTT.

J is TRBJ2-7 and V is TRBV11-3; D gene unclear. The CDR3 length is 12 residues. CDR1 SGHNT and CDR2 YENEEA come from the germline V gene. The V end lost 5 bases, the J end lost 7 bases, and 12 bases lay between the germline ends. The CDR3 here is CASSPDPDEQYF. The CDR3 DNA is TGTGCCAGCAGCCCCGATCCAGATGAGCAGTACTTC.

The V and J genes are TRBV19 and TRBJ2-1; 13 nucleotides line up with TRBD2. The CDR3 has 19 residues. V lost 5 bases, J lost 3 bases, and 13 bases stayed unmatched. The germline V gene has CDR1 LNHDA and CDR2 SQIVND (reference sequence). The CDR3 region has the DNA TGTGCCAGTAGTGCAGACATTGTACTAGCGGGGGGGCGCTACAATGAGCAGTTCTTC. Its protein product is CASSADIVLAGGRYNEQFF. The variable domain in full, completed from reference TRBV19 and TRBJ2-1, reads DGGITQSPKYLFRKEGQNVTLSCEQNLNHDAMYWYRQDPGQGLRLIYYSQIVNDFQKGDIAEGYSVSREKKESFPLTVTSAQKNPTAFYLCASSADIVLAGGRYNEQFFGPGTRLTVL.

This clone has more than one count but fewer than ten. V is TRBV10-3 and J is TRBJ2-7; the D gene is possibly TRBD2 (6 bases). The length of the CDR3 is 13 residues. Germline V gene sequence: CDR1 ENHRY, CDR2 SYGVKD. Trimming pared 7 bases from V and 6 bases from J, leaving 16 bases between. The CDR3, as DNA: TGTGCCATCACAGGGTCCCAGGGAGGCGAGCAGTACTTC. Translated: CAITGSQGGEQYF.

V is TRBV3-1 (or the pseudogene TRBV3-2) and J is TRBJ2-2; 7 nucleotides agree with TRBD2. The germline V gene has CDR1 LGHDT and CDR2 YNNKEL (reference sequence). V was clipped by 0 bases and J by 0 bases; unmatched bases: 13. The CDR3 has 20 amino acids. CDR3 DNA sequence: TGTGCCAGCAGCCAAGATCTGCCAAGCGGGGTTTTCGCGAACACCGGGGAGCTGTTTTTT. Its protein product is CASSQDLPSGVFANTGELFF.

The V and J genes are TRBV28 and TRBJ2-1, with D perhaps TRBD1 (6 bases). The V gene's germline CDR1 is MDHEN and CDR2 SYDVKM. V dropped 5 bases and J dropped 6 bases, with 17 bases sitting between them. The CDR3 covers 15 residues. CDR3: CASSPTGYRGNEQFF. The CDR3, as DNA: TGTGCCAGCAGTCCAACAGGGTATCGTGGCAATGAGCAGTTCTTC.

The chain is built from TRBV4-2 and TRBJ1-5, with TRBD1 as a possible D gene (5 bases). Deletions cut 1 base from V and 4 bases from J, with 14 bases between. Germline assignment: CDR1 LGHNA and CDR2 YNFKEQ. This CDR3 has 16 residues. CDR3 coding DNA: TGTGCCAGCAGCCAAGGGGCCGGGGGGGAGAATCAGCCCCAGCATTTT. Amino acid sequence: CASSQGAGGENQPQHF.

This clone came up a few times. This chain uses TRBV5-1 with TRBJ1-4; D is possibly TRBD1 (5 bases). Trimming took 4 bases from V and 6 from J, leaving 16 bases between them. Germline V CDR1 and CDR2: SGHRS, YFSETQ. The CDR3 totals 15 residues. The CDR3 protein is CASSRGPGGDEKLFF. CDR3 in DNA: TGCGCCAGCAGCAGGGGACCGGGGGGAGATGAAAAACTGTTTTTT.

This rearrangement joins TRBV5-1 to TRBJ1-3; no definite D call. Germline values: CDR1 SGHRS, CDR2 YFSETQ. V shed 0 bases and J shed 4 bases, with 14 bases lying between them. This CDR3 is 16 amino acids long. CDR3 bases: TGCGCCAGCAGCTTGGCCGGGTCGTTCCGAGGAAACACCATATATTTT. Translated, it gives CASSLAGSFRGNTIYF.

The table lists this clone with a few counts. The CDR3 reads CASSQETSGRIYNEQFF. As DNA, the CDR3 is TGCGCCAGCAGCCAAGAAACTAGCGGGAGGATTTACAATGAGCAGTTCTTC. The chain recombines TRBV4-3 with TRBJ2-1, with TRBD2 identical over 12 bases. Germline loops: CDR1 LGHNA, CDR2 YSLEER. The CDR3 runs to 17 residues. The ends lost 0 bases at V and 4 bases at J; junction bases unmatched: 4.

The gene calls are TRBV9 and TRBJ1-5, with 9 bases aligning to TRBD1. Germline V lookup: CDR1 SGDLS, CDR2 YYNGEE. V lost 5 bases, J lost 3 bases, and 6 bases stayed unmatched. The CDR3 runs 15 residues. The CDR3 DNA reads as TGTGCCAGCAGTCAGGGGACAGGGAACAATCAGCCCCAGCATTTT. Amino acids: CASSQGTGNNQPQHF.

The chain combines TRBV19 with TRBJ1-2; maybe TRBD1 (6 bases). The CDR3 is 15 amino acids. Trimming took 4 bases from V and 8 from J, leaving 20 bases between them. Germline-derived CDR1 and CDR2 are LNHDA and SQIVND (reference sequence). The CDR3 DNA reads TGTGCCAGTAGTAGATACTCGGGACAAACGGGGGGCTACACCTTC. As protein: CASSRYSGQTGGYTF.

This clone was seen more than once but under ten times. The DNA for the CDR3 is TGTGCCTACCTAGGACGGGAGAACACTGAAGCTTTCTTT. Translation: CAYLGRENTEAFF. The chain carries TRBV30 and TRBJ1-1, with unresolved D. Per the germline V gene, CDR1 is GTSNPN and CDR2 is SVGIG (reference sequence). This CDR3 region has 13 residues. The germline V and J ends were trimmed by 7 bases and 1 base, with 13 bases remaining between them.

The V and J genes are TRBV19 and TRBJ1-1; D is possibly TRBD1 (6 bases). The CDR3 has 15 amino acids. V gave up 2 bases and J gave up 3 bases, with 13 bases separating them. In germline, CDR1 is LNHDA, CDR2 SQIVND (reference sequence). CDR3 coding DNA: TGTGCCAGTAGTATACGGCCAGGGGAATACACTGAAGCTTTCTTT. This gives the protein CASSIRPGEYTEAFF.

The chain recombines TRBV13 with TRBJ1-2, with a tentative D call TRBD1 (5 bases). With 3 bases removed from V and 11 bases from J, the gap between germline ends came to 13 bases. This CDR3 is 12 amino acids long. Germline V gene lookup returns CDR1 PRHDT and CDR2 FYEKMQ (reference sequence). CDR3 nucleotides: TGTGCCAGCAGCTTCGTCGGAAAGGGGTACACCTTC. Protein product: CASSFVGKGYTF. The full variable domain, in which reference TRBV13 and TRBJ1-2 provide the parts outside the CDR3, is AAGVIQSPRHLIKEKRETATLKCYPIPRHDTVYWYQQGPGQDPQFLISFYEKMQSDKGSIPDRFSAQQFSDYHSELNMSSLELGDSALYFCASSFVGKGYTFGSGTRLTVV.

This sequence joins TRBV5-1 and TRBJ1-1; tentatively, D is TRBD1 (5 bases). Trimming left V 0 bases short and J 1 base short, with 7 bases between. Germline values: CDR1 SGHRS, CDR2 YFSETQ. The length of the CDR3 is 14 residues. CDR3 coding DNA: TGCGCCAGCAGCTTGGGACAGCAGAACACTGAAGCTTTCTTT. Its translation is CASSLGQQNTEAFF. Variable domain in full (rest from reference TRBV5-1 and TRBJ1-1): KAGVTQTPRYLIKTRGQQVTLSCSPISGHRSVSWYQQTPGQGLQFLFEYFSETQRNKGNFPGRFSGRQFSNSRSEMNVSTLELGDSALYLCASSLGQQNTEAFFGQGTRLTVV.

The sample holds a few counts of this clone. The gene calls are TRBV20-1 and TRBJ1-1; a possible D gene is TRBD1 (6 bases). Germline CDR1 reads DFQATT; CDR2 reads SNEGSKA (reference sequence). V gave up 3 bases and J gave up 5 bases, with 16 bases separating them. The CDR3 is 14 residues long. The CDR3: CSASNWGQRTEAFF. CDR3 nucleotide sequence: TGCAGTGCTAGTAATTGGGGGCAGCGAACTGAAGCTTTCTTT.

CDR3 bases: TGTGCCTGGAGTGCCGGGGGGAATATTGAAGCTTTCTTT. It is translated as CAWSAGGNIEAFF. This rearrangement joins TRBV30 to TRBJ1-1; D is perhaps TRBD1 (5 bases). The V end lost 1 base, the J end lost 7 bases, and 13 bases lay between the germline ends. There are 13 residues in the CDR3. The germline gives CDR1 GTSNPN, CDR2 SVGIG (reference sequence).